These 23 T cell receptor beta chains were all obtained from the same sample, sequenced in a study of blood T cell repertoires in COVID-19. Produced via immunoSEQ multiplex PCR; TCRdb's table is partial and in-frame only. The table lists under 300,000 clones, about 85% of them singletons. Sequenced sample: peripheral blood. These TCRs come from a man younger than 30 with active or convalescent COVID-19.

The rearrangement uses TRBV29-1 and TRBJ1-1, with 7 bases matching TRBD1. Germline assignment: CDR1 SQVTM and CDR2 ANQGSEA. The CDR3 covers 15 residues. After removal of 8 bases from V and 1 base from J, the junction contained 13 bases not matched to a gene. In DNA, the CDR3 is TGCAGCTACCCCGAGAAGGGGGCCACGAACACTGAAGCTTTCTTT. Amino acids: CSYPEKGATNTEAFF.

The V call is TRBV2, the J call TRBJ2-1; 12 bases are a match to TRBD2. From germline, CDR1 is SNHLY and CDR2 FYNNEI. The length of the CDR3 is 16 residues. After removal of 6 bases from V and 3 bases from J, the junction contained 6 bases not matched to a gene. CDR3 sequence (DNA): TGTGCCAGCAGGAGACTAGCGGGGGCAAACTACAATGAGCAGTTCTTC. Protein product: CASRRLAGANYNEQFF. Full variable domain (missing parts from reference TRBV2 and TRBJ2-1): EPEVTQTPSHQVTQMGQEVILRCVPISNHLYFYWYRQILGQKVEFLVSFYNNEISEKSEIFDDQFSVERPDGSNFTLKIRSTKLEDSAMYFCASRRLAGANYNEQFFGPGTRLTVL.

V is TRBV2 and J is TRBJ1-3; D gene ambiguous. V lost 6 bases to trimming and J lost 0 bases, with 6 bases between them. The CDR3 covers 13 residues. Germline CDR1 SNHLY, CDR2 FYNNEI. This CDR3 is CASSRDSGNTIYF. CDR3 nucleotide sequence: TGTGCCAGCAGCCGAGACTCTGGAAACACCATATATTTT.

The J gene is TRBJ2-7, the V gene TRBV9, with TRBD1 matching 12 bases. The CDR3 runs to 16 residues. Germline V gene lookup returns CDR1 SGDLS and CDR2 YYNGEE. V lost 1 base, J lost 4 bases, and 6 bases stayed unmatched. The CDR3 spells CASSVTGTGGFYEQYF. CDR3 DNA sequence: TGTGCCAGCAGCGTAACCGGGACAGGGGGCTTTTACGAGCAGTACTTC.

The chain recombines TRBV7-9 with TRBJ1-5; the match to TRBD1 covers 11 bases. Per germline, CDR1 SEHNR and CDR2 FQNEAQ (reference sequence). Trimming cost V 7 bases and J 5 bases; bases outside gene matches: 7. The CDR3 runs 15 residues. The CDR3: CASKQGQGADQPQHF. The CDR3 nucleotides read TGTGCCAGCAAGCAAGGACAGGGGGCAGATCAGCCCCAGCATTTT.

The CDR3 loop is CASRSTSATYEQYF. Written as DNA, the CDR3 is TGTGCCAGCAGGAGTACTAGCGCAACCTACGAGCAGTACTTC. V gene TRBV11-2 combines with J gene TRBJ2-7; TRBD2 matches at 7 bases. CDR3 length: 14 residues. With V trimmed by 6 bases and J by 2 bases, 7 bases remained unmatched. Germline CDR1 is SGHAT and CDR2 is FQNNGV.

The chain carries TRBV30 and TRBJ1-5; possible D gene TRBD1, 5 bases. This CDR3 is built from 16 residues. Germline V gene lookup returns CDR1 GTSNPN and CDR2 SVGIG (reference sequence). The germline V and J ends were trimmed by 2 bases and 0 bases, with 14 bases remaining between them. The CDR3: CAWSTPGLYSNQPQHF. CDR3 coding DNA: TGTGCCTGGAGTACCCCGGGACTCTATAGCAATCAGCCCCAGCATTTT.

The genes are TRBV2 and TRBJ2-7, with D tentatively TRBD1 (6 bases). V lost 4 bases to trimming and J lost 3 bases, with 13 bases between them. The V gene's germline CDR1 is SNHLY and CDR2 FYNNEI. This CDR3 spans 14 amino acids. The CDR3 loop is CASSVSLQGYEQYF. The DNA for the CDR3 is TGTGCCAGCAGTGTCTCGTTACAGGGCTACGAGCAGTACTTC. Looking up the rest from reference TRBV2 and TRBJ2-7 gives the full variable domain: EPEVTQTPSHQVTQMGQEVILRCVPISNHLYFYWYRQILGQKVEFLVSFYNNEISEKSEIFDDQFSVERPDGSNFTLKIRSTKLEDSAMYFCASSVSLQGYEQYFGPGTRLTVT.

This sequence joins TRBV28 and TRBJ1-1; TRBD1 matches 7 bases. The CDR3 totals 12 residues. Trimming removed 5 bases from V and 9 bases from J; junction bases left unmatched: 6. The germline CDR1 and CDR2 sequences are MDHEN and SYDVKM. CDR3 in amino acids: CASSQTGFQAFF. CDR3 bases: TGTGCCAGCAGTCAGACAGGGTTCCAAGCTTTCTTT.

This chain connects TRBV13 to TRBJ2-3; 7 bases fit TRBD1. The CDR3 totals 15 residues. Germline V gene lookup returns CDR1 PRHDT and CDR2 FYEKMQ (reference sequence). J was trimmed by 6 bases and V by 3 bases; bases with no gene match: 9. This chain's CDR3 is CASSLRRGFLDTQYF. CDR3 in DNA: TGTGCCAGCAGCTTGCGCAGGGGGTTTTTGGATACGCAGTATTTT.

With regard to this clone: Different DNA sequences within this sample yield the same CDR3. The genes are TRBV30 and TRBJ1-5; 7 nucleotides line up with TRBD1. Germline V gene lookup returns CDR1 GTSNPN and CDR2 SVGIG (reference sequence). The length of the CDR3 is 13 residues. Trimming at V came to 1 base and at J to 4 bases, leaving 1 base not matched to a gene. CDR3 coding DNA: TGTGCCTGGAGTGGGACAGGAAATCAGCCCCAGCATTTT. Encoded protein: CAWSGTGNQPQHF. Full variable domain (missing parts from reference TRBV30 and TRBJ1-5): SQTIHQWPATLVQPVGSPLSLECTVEGTSNPNLYWYRQAAGRGLQLLFYSVGIGQISSEVPQNLSASRPQDRQFILSSKKLLLSDSGFYLCAWSGTGNQPQHFGDGTRLSIL.

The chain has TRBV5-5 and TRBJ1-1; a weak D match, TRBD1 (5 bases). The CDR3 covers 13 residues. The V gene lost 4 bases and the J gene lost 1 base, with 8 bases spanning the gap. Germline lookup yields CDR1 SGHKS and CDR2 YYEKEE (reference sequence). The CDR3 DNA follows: TGTGCCAGCAGCCAGACAGCGAACACTGAAGCTTTCTTT. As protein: CASSQTANTEAFF.

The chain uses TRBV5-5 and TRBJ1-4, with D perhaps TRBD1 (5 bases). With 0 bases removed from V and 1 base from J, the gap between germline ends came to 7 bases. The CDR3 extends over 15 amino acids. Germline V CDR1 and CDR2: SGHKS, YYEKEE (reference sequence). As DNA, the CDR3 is TGTGCCAGCAGCTTGGCGGGGGAAACTAATGAAAAACTGTTTTTT. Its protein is CASSLAGETNEKLFF.

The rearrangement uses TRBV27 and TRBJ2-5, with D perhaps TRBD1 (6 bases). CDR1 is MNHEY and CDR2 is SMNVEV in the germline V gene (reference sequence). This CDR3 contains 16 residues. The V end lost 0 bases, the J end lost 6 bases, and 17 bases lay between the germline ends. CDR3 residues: CASSLSAGADAQTQYF. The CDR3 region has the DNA TGTGCCAGCAGTTTATCCGCAGGGGCCGATGCCCAGACCCAGTACTTC.

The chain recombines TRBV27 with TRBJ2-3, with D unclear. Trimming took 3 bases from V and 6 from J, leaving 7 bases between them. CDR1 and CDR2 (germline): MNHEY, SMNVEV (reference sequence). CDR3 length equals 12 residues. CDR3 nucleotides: TGTGCCAGCAGTTTTGGTCGGGATACGCAGTATTTT. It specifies CASSFGRDTQYF.

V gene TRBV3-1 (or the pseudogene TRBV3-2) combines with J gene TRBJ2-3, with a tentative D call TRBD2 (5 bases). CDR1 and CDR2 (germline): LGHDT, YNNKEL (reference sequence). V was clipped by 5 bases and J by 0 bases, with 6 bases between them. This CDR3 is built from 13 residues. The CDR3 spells CASSGGSTDTQYF. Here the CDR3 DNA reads TGTGCCAGCAGCGGAGGTAGCACAGATACGCAGTATTTT.

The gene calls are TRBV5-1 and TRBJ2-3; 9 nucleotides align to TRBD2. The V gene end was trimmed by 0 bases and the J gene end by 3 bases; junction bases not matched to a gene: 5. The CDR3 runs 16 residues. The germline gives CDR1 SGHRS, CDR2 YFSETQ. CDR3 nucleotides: TGCGCCAGCAGCTTGGGTGGCGGGGGGGCGACAGATACGCAGTATTTT. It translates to CASSLGGGGATDTQYF.

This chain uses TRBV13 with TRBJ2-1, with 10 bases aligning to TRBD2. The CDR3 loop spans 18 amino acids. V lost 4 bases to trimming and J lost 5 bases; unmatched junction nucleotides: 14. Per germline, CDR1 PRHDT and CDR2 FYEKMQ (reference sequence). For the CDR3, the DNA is TGTGCCAGCAGCTCCGAGCGGGAGGGCCATATTACGGACAATGAGCAGTTCTTC. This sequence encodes CASSSEREGHITDNEQFF.

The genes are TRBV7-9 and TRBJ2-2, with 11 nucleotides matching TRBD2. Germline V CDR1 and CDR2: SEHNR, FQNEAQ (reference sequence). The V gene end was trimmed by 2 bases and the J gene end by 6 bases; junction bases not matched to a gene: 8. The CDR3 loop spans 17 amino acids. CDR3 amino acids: CASSLIPGLAASGELFF. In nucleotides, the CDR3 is TGTGCCAGCAGCTTAATCCCGGGACTAGCGGCGTCCGGGGAGCTGTTTTTT.

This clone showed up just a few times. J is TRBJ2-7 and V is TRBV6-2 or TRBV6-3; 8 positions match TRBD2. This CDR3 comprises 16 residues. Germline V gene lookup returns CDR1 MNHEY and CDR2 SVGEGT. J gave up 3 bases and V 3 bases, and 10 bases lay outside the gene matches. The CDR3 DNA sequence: TGTGCCAGCAGTTATCCGCTAGCGGGTAAGGTCTACGAGCAGTACTTC. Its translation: CASSYPLAGKVYEQYF.

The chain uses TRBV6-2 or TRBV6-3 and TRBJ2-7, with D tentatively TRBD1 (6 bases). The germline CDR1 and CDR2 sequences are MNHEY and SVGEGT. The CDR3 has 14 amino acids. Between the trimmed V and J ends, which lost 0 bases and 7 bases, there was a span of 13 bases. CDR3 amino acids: CASSYSAGVGEQYF. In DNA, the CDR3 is TGTGCCAGCAGTTACTCGGCAGGGGTGGGTGAGCAGTACTTC.

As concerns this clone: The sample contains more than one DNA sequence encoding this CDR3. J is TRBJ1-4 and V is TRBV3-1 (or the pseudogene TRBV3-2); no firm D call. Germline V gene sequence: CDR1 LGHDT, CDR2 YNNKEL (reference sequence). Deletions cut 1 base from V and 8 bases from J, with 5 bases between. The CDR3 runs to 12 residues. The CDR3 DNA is TGTGCCAGCAGCCAAGGCGGCGAAAAACTGTTTTTT. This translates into CASSQGGEKLFF.

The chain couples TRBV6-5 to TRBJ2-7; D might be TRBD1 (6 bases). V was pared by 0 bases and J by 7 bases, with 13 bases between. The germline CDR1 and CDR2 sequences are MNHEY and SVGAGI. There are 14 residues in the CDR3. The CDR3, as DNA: TGTGCCAGCAGTTACTCCCTGACGGGACAAGAGCAGTACTTC. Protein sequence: CASSYSLTGQEQYF.